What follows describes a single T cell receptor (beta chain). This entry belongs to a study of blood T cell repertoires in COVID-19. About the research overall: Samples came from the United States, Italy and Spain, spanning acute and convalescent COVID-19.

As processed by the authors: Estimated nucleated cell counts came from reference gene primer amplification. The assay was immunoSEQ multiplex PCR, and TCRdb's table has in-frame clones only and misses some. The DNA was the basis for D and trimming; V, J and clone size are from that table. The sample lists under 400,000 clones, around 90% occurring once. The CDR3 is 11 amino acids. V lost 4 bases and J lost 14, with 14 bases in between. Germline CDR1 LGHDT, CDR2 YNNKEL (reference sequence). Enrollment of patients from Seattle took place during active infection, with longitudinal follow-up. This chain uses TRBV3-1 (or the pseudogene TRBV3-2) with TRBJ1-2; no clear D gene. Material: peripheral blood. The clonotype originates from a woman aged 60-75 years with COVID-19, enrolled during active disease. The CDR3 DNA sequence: TGTGCCAGCAGCCGAGATTTACTGTGGACCTTC. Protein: CASSRDLLWTF.